These 26 T cell receptor beta chains share one sample of origin, sequenced in a study of T-cell reconstitution after alpha-beta-depleted transplantation in children. The authors prepared the TCRbeta library with unique molecular identifiers. TCRdb fed the PCR reads into MiXCR, producing one record per CDR3 protein. This table holds roughly 240,000 distinct CDR3 sequences, approximately 8.9% found once. Sequences were derived from PBMCs, mostly from graft donor cells, sampled 180 days after TCRalphabeta/CD19-depleted stem cell transplant. These receptors came from a male patient between 10 and 17 years old who had a stem cell transplant for acute lymphoblastic leukemia, so the T cells may come from the graft donor.

This clonotype was observed at least ten times. The chain combines TRBV3-1 with TRBJ2-5, with a weak D call TRBD2 (6 bases). V was cut by 3 bases and J by 2 bases, with 7 bases left in between. CDR1 and CDR2 (germline): LGHDT, YNNKEL (reference sequence). This CDR3 contains 13 residues. CDR3 coding DNA: TGTGCCAGCAGCCACGGACTACAAGAGACCCAGTACTTC. Its protein product is CASSHGLQETQYF.

This clonotype was seen only once. A much larger clone lies one base from this, so it may be a read error. The V gene is TRBV7-9, the J gene TRBJ1-2; weak D call: TRBD1 (6 bases). Trimming cost V 7 bases and J 4 bases, with 16 bases left between them. Per germline, CDR1 SEHNR and CDR2 FQNEAQ (reference sequence). The CDR3 consists of 14 residues. The DNA of the CDR3 is TGTGCCAGCAAAAGGACCGGACAGTGCTATGGCTACACCTTC. Translating it yields CASKRTGQCYGYTF.

Only a few counts were recorded for this clonotype. The chain is built from TRBV19 and TRBJ2-1; 9 bases align to TRBD1. The CDR3 loop spans 15 amino acids. The ends lost 8 bases at V and 0 bases at J; junction bases unmatched: 5. The V gene's germline CDR1 is LNHDA and CDR2 SQIVND (reference sequence). DNA for the CDR3: TGTGCCAGTTTGGACAGGGGTGGCTCCTACAATGAGCAGTTCTTC. Protein sequence: CASLDRGGSYNEQFF.

At least ten counts were recorded for this clonotype. This chain links TRBV7-2 with TRBJ2-3; 9 nucleotides align to TRBD2. The CDR3 totals 14 residues. Trimming removed 8 bases from V and 3 bases from J; junction bases left unmatched: 6. CDR1 is SGHTA and CDR2 is FQGNSA in the germline V gene. The CDR3 reads CASQKRGVTDTQYF. As DNA, the CDR3 is TGTGCCAGCCAGAAGCGGGGGGTAACAGATACGCAGTATTTT.

The sample holds many counts of this clonotype. CDR3 sequence (DNA): TGTGCCAGCAGGCCCCGACGGGACACTGAAGCTTTCTTT. Translated, it gives CASRPRRDTEAFF. This chain joins TRBV12-3 or TRBV12-4 and TRBJ1-1; D uncertain. Trimming removed 6 bases from V and 3 bases from J, with 11 bases in between. The CDR3 is made up of 13 amino acids.

This clonotype occurred many times. The chain joins TRBV5-4 to TRBJ2-3, with D tentatively TRBD1 (7 bases). Germline CDR1 SGHNT, CDR2 YYREEE (reference sequence). With 2 bases removed from V and 4 bases from J, the gap between germline ends came to 14 bases. The CDR3 extends over 15 amino acids. The CDR3 bases are TGTGCCAGCAGCTTCCAGGGGGGTTTGGCAGATACGCAGTATTTT. Residues: CASSFQGGLADTQYF.

This clonotype came up many times. This sequence joins TRBV7-2 and TRBJ1-2; TRBD1 matches 7 bases. The ends lost 4 bases at V and 6 bases at J; junction bases unmatched: 8. Germline V CDR1 and CDR2: SGHTA, FQGNSA. This CDR3 spans 14 amino acids. CDR3 loop: CASSSYRGSDGYTF. DNA for the CDR3: TGTGCCAGCAGCTCTTACAGGGGATCTGATGGCTACACCTTC.

This clonotype was detected a few times. This chain connects TRBV20-1 to TRBJ1-6; 7 nucleotides agree with TRBD1. CDR1 is DFQATT and CDR2 is SNEGSKA in the germline V gene (reference sequence). The CDR3 sequence is 14 residues long. V dropped 1 base and J dropped 10; count of bases not matched to a gene: 7. CDR3 region: CSARGQGGGSPLHF. In nucleotides, the CDR3 is TGCAGTGCTAGAGGACAGGGCGGTGGATCACCCCTCCACTTT.

This clonotype was found many times. The chain recombines TRBV19 with TRBJ2-2, with D possibly TRBD2 on 6 matching bases. V was cut by 3 bases and J by 4 bases, with 15 bases left in between. The CDR3 sequence is 16 residues long. The germline gives CDR1 LNHDA, CDR2 SQIVND (reference sequence). CDR3 sequence reads: CASSINGWRGTGELFF. DNA for the CDR3: TGTGCCAGTAGTATTAACGGCTGGAGGGGCACCGGGGAGCTGTTTTTT.

This clonotype was counted ten times or more. The chain joins TRBV10-3 to TRBJ2-4; D is uncertain. The germline V gene encodes CDR1 ENHRY and CDR2 SYGVKD. Trimming pared 2 bases from V and 9 bases from J, leaving 11 bases between. CDR3 length: 13 residues. The CDR3 region is CAISERPMGIQYF. CDR3 sequence (DNA): TGTGCCATCAGTGAGCGCCCAATGGGCATTCAGTACTTC.

This clonotype came up many times. The rearrangement links TRBV4-3 to TRBJ2-7; 11 nucleotides align to TRBD1. The germline V gene has CDR1 LGHNA and CDR2 YSLEER. V lost 3 bases and J lost 2; bases outside the gene matches: 0. The CDR3 is made up of 14 amino acids. The CDR3 is CASSQGQGAYEQYF. CDR3 nucleotide sequence: TGCGCCAGCAGCCAGGGACAGGGGGCCTACGAGCAGTACTTC.

This clonotype was found many times. The V call is TRBV12-3 or TRBV12-4, the J call TRBJ1-5; possible D gene TRBD1, 5 bases. Trimming removed 1 base from V and 0 bases from J, with 7 bases in between. The CDR3 is 15 amino acids. The CDR3 DNA reads TGTGCCAGCAGTTTAGGCAGGGTTAGCAATCAGCCCCAGCATTTT. It translates to CASSLGRVSNQPQHF.

This clonotype was counted at least ten times. The chain links TRBV20-1 to TRBJ2-5; D not certain. CDR1 and CDR2 from the germline V gene are DFQATT and SNEGSKA (reference sequence). The CDR3 sequence is 10 residues long. V was trimmed by 4 bases and J by 5 bases, leaving 5 bases between them. CDR3 coding DNA: TGCAGTGCTATGGGGGAGACCCAGTACTTC. Residues: CSAMGETQYF.

The chain has TRBV5-4 and TRBJ2-1; D remains unclear. Germline CDR1 SGHNT, CDR2 YYREEE (reference sequence). The V end lost 1 base, the J end lost 7 bases, and 12 bases lay between the germline ends. There are 14 residues in the CDR3. The CDR3 DNA sequence: TGTGCCAGCAGCTTGAAGCGAAACGGGAATGAGCAGTTCTTC. It is translated as CASSLKRNGNEQFF.

This clonotype was recorded many times. The chain recombines TRBV27 with TRBJ2-1, with D tentatively TRBD2 (5 bases). Trimming took 5 bases from V and 4 from J, leaving 6 bases between them. The CDR3 loop spans 12 amino acids. From germline, CDR1 is MNHEY and CDR2 SMNVEV (reference sequence). The CDR3 sequence is CASSTSYNEQFF. CDR3 sequence (DNA): TGTGCCAGCAGTACTAGTTACAATGAGCAGTTCTTC.

This clonotype has a count of ten or more. This chain uses TRBV27 with TRBJ2-7, with D possibly called TRBD1 or TRBD2 (5 bases each). V gave up 4 bases and J gave up 7 bases, with 20 bases separating them. This CDR3 is 15 amino acids long. From germline, CDR1 is MNHEY and CDR2 SMNVEV (reference sequence). CDR3 loop: CASSSTSGHLWEQYF. The CDR3 nucleotides are TGTGCCAGCAGTTCCACAAGCGGACACCTTTGGGAGCAGTACTTC.

This clonotype was seen at least ten times. V usage is TRBV9 and J usage is TRBJ1-2; D remains unclear. Per the germline V gene, CDR1 is SGDLS and CDR2 is YYNGEE. The CDR3 has 12 amino acids. Trimming stripped 5 bases from V and 4 bases from J, with 9 bases between. As DNA, the CDR3 is TGTGCCAGCAGTCCAGGCCCCTATGGCTACACCTTC. It yields the protein CASSPGPYGYTF.

This clonotype showed up many times. The chain combines TRBV7-2 with TRBJ2-1; 8 bases are a match to TRBD2. In germline, CDR1 is SGHTA, CDR2 FQGNSA. This CDR3 has 15 residues. Trimming took 4 bases from V and 3 from J; bases not matched to a gene: 5. The CDR3: CASSSVAGIYNEQFF. In nucleotides, the CDR3 is TGTGCCAGCAGCTCCGTAGCGGGAATCTACAATGAGCAGTTCTTC.

This clonotype was detected ten times or more. This chain joins TRBV4-2 and TRBJ1-2; possibly TRBD1 for D (5 bases). The ends were cut back, 5 bases at V and 2 bases at J, with 15 bases in the middle. Germline V gene data show CDR1 as LGHNA and CDR2 as YNFKEQ. The CDR3 covers 15 residues. The CDR3 is CASSISTAPNYGYTF. The CDR3 DNA follows: TGTGCCAGCAGCATCTCGACAGCCCCCAACTATGGCTACACCTTC.

This clonotype was detected only a few times. This rearrangement joins TRBV18 to TRBJ2-2; no definite D call. The CDR3 runs 13 residues. Germline V CDR1 and CDR2: KGHSH, LQKENI. V lost 1 base, J lost 6 bases, and 6 bases lay in between. CDR3 residues: CASSPQWAGELFF. The CDR3 DNA reads as TGTGCCAGCTCACCACAGTGGGCCGGGGAGCTGTTTTTT.

Many counts were recorded for this clonotype. The chain recombines TRBV11-3 with TRBJ2-3, with no clear D. Trimming took 0 bases from V and 6 from J, leaving 4 bases between them. CDR1 and CDR2 from the germline V gene are SGHNT and YENEEA. The length of the CDR3 is 12 residues. CDR3: CASSLEGDTQYF. The CDR3 DNA reads as TGTGCCAGCAGCTTAGAGGGTGATACGCAGTATTTT.

This clonotype has a count of ten or more. The chain employs TRBV4-3 and TRBJ2-1; D ambiguous. The length of the CDR3 is 17 residues. V lost 0 bases to trimming and J lost 0 bases, with 12 bases between them. The germline V gene encodes CDR1 LGHNA and CDR2 YSLEER. The CDR3 is CASSQEAVSSSYNEQFF. The CDR3 DNA reads as TGCGCCAGCAGCCAAGAGGCGGTGTCTAGCTCCTACAATGAGCAGTTCTTC.

In this sample, this clonotype turned up many times. This CDR3 is CASSLLGMNTEAFF. The CDR3 region has the DNA TGTGCCAGCAGCTTACTGGGGATGAACACTGAAGCTTTCTTT. The chain uses TRBV7-9 and TRBJ1-1; no definite D call. The germline V gene has CDR1 SEHNR and CDR2 FQNEAQ (reference sequence). This CDR3 contains 14 residues. V was trimmed by 2 bases and J by 0 bases, leaving 7 bases between them. The variable domain in full, with the rest retrieved from reference TRBV7-9 and TRBJ1-1, is DTGVSQNPRHKITKRGQNVTFRCDPISEHNRLYWYRQTLGQGPEFLTYFQNEAQLEKSRLLSDRFSAERPKGSFSTLEIQRTEQGDSAMYLCASSLLGMNTEAFFGQGTRLTVV.

This clonotype was seen ten or more times. The chain uses TRBV7-3 and TRBJ2-2; TRBD2 might be the D (6 bases). This CDR3 contains 15 residues. Trimming cost V 1 base and J 4 bases, with 10 bases left between them. The germline CDR1 and CDR2 sequences are SGHTA and FQGTGA. CDR3 nucleotides: TGTGCCAGCAGCTTAATACCCGGGGGCACCGGGGAGCTGTTTTTT. Its protein is CASSLIPGGTGELFF.

Turning to this clonotype: It may be a read error: a sequence one base away is much more abundant. The V gene is TRBV9, the J gene TRBJ2-7; possible D gene TRBD2, 5 bases. Germline values: CDR1 SGDLS, CDR2 YYNGEE. V gave up 2 bases and J gave up 3 bases, with 15 bases separating them. The CDR3 loop spans 15 amino acids. CDR3 coding DNA: TGTGCCAGCAGCGTCTCAGGAGCGGCTGGCTACGAGCAGTACTTC. Translation gives CASSVSGAAGYEQYF. Filled out from reference TRBV9 and TRBJ2-7, the complete variable domain reads DSGVTQTPKHLITATGQRVTLRCSPRSGDLSVYWYQQSLDQGLQFLIQYYNGEERAKGNILERFSAQQFPDLHSELNLSSLELGDSALYFCASSVSGAAGYEQYFGPGTRLTVT.

This clonotype was counted many times. The genes are TRBV20-1 and TRBJ2-3; unclear D gene. Germline V CDR1 and CDR2: DFQATT, SNEGSKA (reference sequence). The CDR3 loop spans 13 amino acids. Trimming took 4 bases from V and 2 from J, leaving 10 bases between them. Here the CDR3 reads CSAKGTLTDTQYF. CDR3 nucleotide sequence: TGCAGTGCTAAGGGAACCCTCACAGATACGCAGTATTTT.